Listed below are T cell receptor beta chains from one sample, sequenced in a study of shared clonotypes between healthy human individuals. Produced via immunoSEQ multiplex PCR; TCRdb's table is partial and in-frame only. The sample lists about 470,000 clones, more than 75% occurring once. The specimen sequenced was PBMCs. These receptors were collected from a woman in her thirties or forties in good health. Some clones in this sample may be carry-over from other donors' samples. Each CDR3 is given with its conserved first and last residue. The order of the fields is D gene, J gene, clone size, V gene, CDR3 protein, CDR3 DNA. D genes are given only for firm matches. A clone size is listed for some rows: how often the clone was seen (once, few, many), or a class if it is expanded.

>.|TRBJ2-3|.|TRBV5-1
CASRPGPLTDTQYF
TGCGCCAGCAGGCCGGGACCCCTGACAGATACGCAGTATTTT
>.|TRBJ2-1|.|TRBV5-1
CASSLASGHPNEQFF
TGCGCCAGCAGCTTGGCCTCGGGCCACCCCAATGAGCAGTTCTTC
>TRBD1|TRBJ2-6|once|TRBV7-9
CASSFPDRESSGANVLTF
TGTGCCAGCAGCTTCCCGGACAGGGAGAGCTCTGGGGCCAACGTCCTGACTTTC
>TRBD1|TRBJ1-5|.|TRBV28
CASRIQGADQPQHF
TGTGCCAGCAGGATACAGGGGGCCGATCAGCCCCAGCATTTT
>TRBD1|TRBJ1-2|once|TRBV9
CASSTQGKDYGYTF
TGTGCCAGCAGCACACAGGGGAAGGACTATGGCTACACCTTC
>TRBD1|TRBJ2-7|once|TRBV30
CAWSAPGQGRSYEQYF
TGTGCCTGGAGTGCCCCCGGACAGGGACGTTCCTACGAGCAGTACTTC
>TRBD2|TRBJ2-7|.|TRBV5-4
CASSSWTSGRERYF
TGTGCCAGCAGCTCTTGGACTAGCGGGAGGGAACGGTACTTC
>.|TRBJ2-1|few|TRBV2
CASTRGGSNEQFF
TGTGCCAGCACCCGCGGAGGGTCCAATGAGCAGTTCTTC
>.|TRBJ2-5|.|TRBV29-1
CSVADSQETQYF
TGCAGCGTTGCGGACAGTCAAGAGACCCAGTACTTC
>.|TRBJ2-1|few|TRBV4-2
CASSQDERREQFF
TGTGCCAGCAGCCAAGATGAGCGGCGGGAGCAGTTCTTC
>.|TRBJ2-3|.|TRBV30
CAWGHGGRGTDTQYF
TGTGCCTGGGGCCACGGGGGTAGGGGCACAGATACGCAGTATTTT
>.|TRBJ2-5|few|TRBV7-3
CASSKLPQETQYF
TGTGCCAGCAGTAAACTACCCCAAGAGACCCAGTACTTC
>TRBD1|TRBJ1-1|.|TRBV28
CASSQPRTGVDTEAFF
TGTGCCAGCAGTCAACCTAGGACAGGGGTGGACACTGAAGCTTTCTTT
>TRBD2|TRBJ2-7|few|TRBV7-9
CASSLARGGRRSYEQYF
TGTGCCAGCAGCTTAGCGCGAGGCGGGAGAAGGTCCTACGAGCAGTACTTC
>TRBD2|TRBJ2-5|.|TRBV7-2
CASSLGLAGEVTETQYF
TGTGCCAGCAGCTTAGGGCTAGCGGGAGAGGTGACGGAGACCCAGTACTTC
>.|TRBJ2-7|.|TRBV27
CASSLRQVGGRDEQYF
TGTGCCAGCAGTTTAAGGCAGGTGGGCGGTCGCGACGAGCAGTACTTC
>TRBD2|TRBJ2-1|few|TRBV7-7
CASSPAGAYNEQFF
TGTGCCAGCAGCCCCGCGGGAGCCTACAATGAGCAGTTCTTC
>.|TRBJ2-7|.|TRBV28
CASSLWEGPEQYF
TGTGCCAGCAGTTTATGGGAGGGCCCCGAGCAGTACTTC
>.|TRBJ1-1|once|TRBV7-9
CASSSYMGTEAFF
TGTGCCAGCAGCTCCTACATGGGCACTGAAGCTTTCTTT
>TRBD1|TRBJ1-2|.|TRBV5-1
CASSLGQGANYGYTF
TGCGCCAGCAGCTTGGGACAGGGGGCTAACTATGGCTACACCTTC
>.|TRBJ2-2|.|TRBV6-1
CASSEQGSGELFF
TGTGCCAGCAGTGAACAGGGGTCCGGGGAGCTGTTTTTT
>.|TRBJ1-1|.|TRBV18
CASSHGELNTEAFF
TGTGCCAGCTCACATGGGGAGTTGAACACTGAAGCTTTCTTT
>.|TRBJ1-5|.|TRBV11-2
CASSLIWGSNQPQHF
TGTGCCAGCAGCTTAATTTGGGGAAGCAATCAGCCCCAGCATTTT
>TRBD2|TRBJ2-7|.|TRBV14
CASSLLAGETYEQYF
TGTGCCAGCAGCCTACTAGCGGGAGAAACCTACGAGCAGTACTTC
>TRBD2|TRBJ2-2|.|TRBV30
CAWSVRGTRWTGELFF
TGTGCCTGGAGTGTAAGGGGGACTAGGTGGACCGGGGAGCTGTTTTTT
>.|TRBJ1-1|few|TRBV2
CASMKAGDTEAFF
TGTGCGAGCATGAAAGCGGGGGACACTGAAGCTTTCTTT
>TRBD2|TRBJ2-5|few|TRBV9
CASSPHAGTSVETQYF
TGTGCCAGCAGCCCTCACGCCGGGACTAGCGTAGAGACCCAGTACTTC
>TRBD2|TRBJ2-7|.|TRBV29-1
CSVGTSGSYEQYF
TGCAGCGTAGGGACTAGCGGGAGCTACGAGCAGTACTTC
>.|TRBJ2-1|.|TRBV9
CASSKAGSYNEQFF
TGTGCCAGCAGTAAAGCGGGTTCCTACAATGAGCAGTTCTTC
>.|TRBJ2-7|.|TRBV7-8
CASSLGGDYEQYF
TGTGCCAGCAGCTTAGGGGGTGACTACGAGCAGTACTTC
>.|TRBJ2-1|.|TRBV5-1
CASRLRHDYNEQFF
TGCGCCAGCAGGTTAAGGCACGACTACAATGAGCAGTTCTTC
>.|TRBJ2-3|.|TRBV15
CATSREVPGEDTQYF
TGTGCCACCAGCAGAGAGGTCCCCGGGGAAGATACGCAGTATTTT
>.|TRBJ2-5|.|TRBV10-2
CASSLEYRARETQYF
TGCGCCAGCAGCCTAGAGTACCGGGCCAGGGAGACCCAGTACTTC
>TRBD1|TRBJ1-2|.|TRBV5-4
CASSLAQGADGYTF
TGTGCCAGCAGCTTGGCCCAGGGGGCAGATGGCTACACCTTC
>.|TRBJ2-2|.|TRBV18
CASSPLQDARNTGELFF
TGTGCCAGCTCACCTCTACAGGATGCTAGGAACACCGGGGAGCTGTTTTTT
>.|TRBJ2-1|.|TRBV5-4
CASSRGLNNEQFF
TGTGCCAGCAGCCGCGGACTGAACAATGAGCAGTTCTTC
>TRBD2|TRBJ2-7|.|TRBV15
CATSILAGDGAEQYF
TGTGCCACCAGCATACTCGCGGGAGACGGAGCCGAGCAGTACTTC
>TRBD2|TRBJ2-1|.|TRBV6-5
CASSYPGGYEQFF
TGTGCCAGCAGTTACCCGGGGGGATATGAGCAGTTCTTC
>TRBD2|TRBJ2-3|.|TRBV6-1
CAVQTSGTDTQYF
TGTGCCGTTCAGACTAGCGGAACAGATACGCAGTATTTT
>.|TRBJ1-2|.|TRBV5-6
CASSMTGIILYGYTF
TGTGCCAGCAGCATGACCGGGATCATCCTCTATGGCTACACCTTC
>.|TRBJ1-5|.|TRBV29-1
CSVAFGNSNQPQHF
TGCAGCGTTGCCTTCGGGAATAGCAATCAGCCCCAGCATTTT
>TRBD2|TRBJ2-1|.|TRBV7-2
CASSFLAGGPSSYNEQFF
TGTGCCAGCAGCTTCCTAGCGGGAGGGCCAAGCTCCTACAATGAGCAGTTCTTC
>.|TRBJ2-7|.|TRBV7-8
CASSLVQDPYEQYF
TGTGCCAGCAGCTTAGTACAGGACCCCTACGAGCAGTACTTC
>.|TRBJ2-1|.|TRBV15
CATSRDLLGWGNEQFF
TGTGCCACCAGCAGAGATCTTCTAGGTTGGGGAAATGAGCAGTTCTTC
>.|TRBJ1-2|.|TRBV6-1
CASSDQGNYGYTF
TGTGCCAGCAGTGATCAGGGCAACTATGGCTACACCTTC
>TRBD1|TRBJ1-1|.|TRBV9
CASSVPSGGTEAFF
TGTGCCAGCAGCGTTCCATCAGGGGGCACTGAAGCTTTCTTT
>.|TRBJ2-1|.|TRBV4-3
CASSQGEGAIGDEQFF
TGCGCCAGCAGCCAAGGTGAGGGAGCCATTGGGGATGAGCAGTTCTTC
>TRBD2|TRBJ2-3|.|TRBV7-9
CASSWGLDTDTQYF
TGTGCCAGCAGCTGGGGACTAGACACAGATACGCAGTATTTT
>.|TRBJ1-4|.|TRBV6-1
CASSEWGNEKLFF
TGTGCCAGCAGTGAGTGGGGTAATGAAAAACTGTTTTTT
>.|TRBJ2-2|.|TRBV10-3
CAISWDQNTGELFF
TGTGCCATCAGTTGGGATCAAAACACCGGGGAGCTGTTTTTT
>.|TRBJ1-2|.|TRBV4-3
CASSQDWGLDYGYTF
TGCGCCAGCAGCCAAGATTGGGGGTTGGACTATGGCTACACCTTC
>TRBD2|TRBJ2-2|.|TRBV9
CASSARTSGRAGELFF
TGTGCCAGCAGCGCCCGGACTAGCGGGAGGGCCGGGGAGCTGTTTTTT
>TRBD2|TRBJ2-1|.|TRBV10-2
CASHLAGANVQFF
TGCGCCAGCCACCTAGCGGGGGCCAATGTGCAGTTCTTC
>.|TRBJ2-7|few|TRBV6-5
CASSYSRRGGAYEQYF
TGTGCCAGCAGTTACTCCCGGAGGGGAGGAGCCTACGAGCAGTACTTC
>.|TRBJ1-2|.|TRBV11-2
CASSPSGAESYGYTF
TGTGCCAGCAGCCCATCCGGGGCCGAGTCCTATGGCTACACCTTC
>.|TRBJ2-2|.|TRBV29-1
CSVDLGFTGELFF
TGCAGCGTTGATTTGGGGTTCACCGGGGAGCTGTTTTTT